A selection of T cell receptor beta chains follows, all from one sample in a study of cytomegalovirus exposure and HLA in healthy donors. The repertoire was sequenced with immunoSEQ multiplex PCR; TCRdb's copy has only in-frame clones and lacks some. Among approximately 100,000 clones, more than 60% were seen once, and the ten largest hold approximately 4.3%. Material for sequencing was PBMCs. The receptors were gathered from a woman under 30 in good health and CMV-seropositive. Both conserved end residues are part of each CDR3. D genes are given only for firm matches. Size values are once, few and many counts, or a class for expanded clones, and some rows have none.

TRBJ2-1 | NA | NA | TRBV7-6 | CASSLTRAFSYNEQFF | TGTGCCAGCAGTCTTACTAGGGCCTTCTCCTACAATGAGCAGTTCTTC
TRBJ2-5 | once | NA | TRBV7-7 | CASSLGRQIQKETQYF | TGTGCCAGCAGCTTAGGGAGACAGATTCAAAAAGAGACCCAGTACTTC
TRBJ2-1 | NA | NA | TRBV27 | CASSRAGAGGNNEQFF | TGTGCCAGCAGTCGCGCCGGGGCAGGAGGGAACAATGAGCAGTTCTTC
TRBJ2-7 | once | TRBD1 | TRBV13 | CASSKNNRGRIYEQYF | TGTGCCAGCAGCAAAAATAACAGGGGGCGAATATACGAGCAGTACTTC
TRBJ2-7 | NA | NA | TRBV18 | CASSPLTENEQYF | TGTGCCAGCTCACCATTGACAGAGAACGAGCAGTACTTC
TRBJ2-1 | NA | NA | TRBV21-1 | CASWPGSGIEQFF | TGTGCCAGCTGGCCGGGGTCGGGGATTGAGCAGTTCTTC
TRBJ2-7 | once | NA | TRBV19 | CASRGRGSYEQYF | TGTGCCAGTAGAGGCAGGGGATCCTACGAGCAGTACTTC
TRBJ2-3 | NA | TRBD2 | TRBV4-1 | CASSHPLEGTSSGADTQYF | TGCGCCAGCAGCCATCCGCTAGAGGGGACTAGCAGTGGGGCAGATACGCAGTATTTT
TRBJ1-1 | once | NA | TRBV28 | CASSLNRAEAFF | TGTGCCAGCAGTCTCAACAGGGCTGAAGCTTTCTTT
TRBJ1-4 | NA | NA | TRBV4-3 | CASSPSPWRNEKLFF | TGCGCCAGCAGCCCCTCCCCCTGGAGAAATGAAAAACTGTTTTTT
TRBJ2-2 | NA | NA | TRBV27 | CASRLGGGELFF | TGTGCCAGCCGCCTGGGGGGCGGGGAGCTGTTTTTT
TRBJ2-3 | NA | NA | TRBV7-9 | CASSLADREPYTDTQYF | TGTGCCAGCAGCTTAGCGGACCGGGAACCTTACACAGATACGCAGTATTTT
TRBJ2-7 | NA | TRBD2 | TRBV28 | CASSISSGSYEQYF | TGTGCCAGCAGTATCTCCAGCGGGAGCTACGAGCAGTACTTC
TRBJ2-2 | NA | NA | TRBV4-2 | CASSQDSGAGELFF | TGTGCCAGCAGCCAAGATTCCGGTGCCGGGGAGCTGTTTTTT
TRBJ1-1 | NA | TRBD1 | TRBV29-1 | CSVGQGIDEAFF | TGCAGCGTTGGACAGGGGATCGATGAAGCTTTCTTT
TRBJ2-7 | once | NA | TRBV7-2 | CASSLGPASYEQYF | TGTGCCAGCAGCTTAGGGCCCGCTTCCTACGAGCAGTACTTC
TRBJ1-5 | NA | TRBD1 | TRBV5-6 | CASSLGTGDQPQHF | TGTGCCAGCAGCTTGGGGACAGGGGATCAGCCCCAGCATTTT
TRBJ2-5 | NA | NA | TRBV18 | CASSRQETQYF | TGTGCCAGCTCGCGCCAAGAGACCCAGTACTTC
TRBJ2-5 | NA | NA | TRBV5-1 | CASSGPEGETQYF | TGCGCCAGCAGCGGGCCCGAGGGTGAGACCCAGTACTTC
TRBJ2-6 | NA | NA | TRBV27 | CASSPSLLISGANVLTF | TGTGCCAGCAGTCCCTCACTATTGATCTCTGGGGCCAACGTCCTGACTTTC
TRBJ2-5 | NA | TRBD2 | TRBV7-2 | CASSLVGTSYQETQYF | TGTGCCAGCAGCTTAGTCGGGACTAGTTACCAAGAGACCCAGTACTTC
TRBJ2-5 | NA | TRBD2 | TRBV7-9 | CASSFTSGTRETQYF | TGTGCCAGCAGCTTTACTAGCGGCACCAGGGAGACCCAGTACTTC
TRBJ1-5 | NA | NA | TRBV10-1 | CASSGEARDQPQHF | TGCGCCAGCAGCGGAGAGGCCCGGGATCAGCCCCAGCATTTT
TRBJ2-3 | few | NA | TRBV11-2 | CASSSFVGGSTDTQYF | TGTGCCAGCAGCTCATTTGTCGGAGGGAGCACAGATACGCAGTATTTT
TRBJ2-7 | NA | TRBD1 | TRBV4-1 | CASSQEGQGGYEQYF | TGCGCCAGCAGCCAAGAGGGACAGGGAGGGTACGAGCAGTACTTC
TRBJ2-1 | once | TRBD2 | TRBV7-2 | CASSLEGSSGRYRFF | TGTGCCAGCAGCTTAGAAGGTTCTAGCGGGAGATATCGGTTCTTC
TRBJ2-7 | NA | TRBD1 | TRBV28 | CASSFPLQGPSYEQYF | TGTGCCAGCAGTTTCCCCCTACAGGGGCCCTCCTACGAGCAGTACTTC